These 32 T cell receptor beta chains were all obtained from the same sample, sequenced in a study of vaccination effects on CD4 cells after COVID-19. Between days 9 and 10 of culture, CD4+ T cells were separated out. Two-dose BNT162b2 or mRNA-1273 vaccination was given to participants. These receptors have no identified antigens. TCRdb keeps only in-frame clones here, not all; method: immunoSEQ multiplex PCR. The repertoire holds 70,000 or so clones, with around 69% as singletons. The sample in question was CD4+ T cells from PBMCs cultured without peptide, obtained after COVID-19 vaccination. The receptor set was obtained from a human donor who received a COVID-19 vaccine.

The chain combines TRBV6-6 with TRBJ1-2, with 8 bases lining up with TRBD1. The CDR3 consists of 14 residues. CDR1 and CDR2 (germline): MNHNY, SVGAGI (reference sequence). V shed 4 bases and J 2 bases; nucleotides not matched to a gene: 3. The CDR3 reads CASSFQGANYGYTF. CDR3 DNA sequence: TGTGCCAGCAGTTTTCAGGGGGCGAACTATGGCTACACCTTC.

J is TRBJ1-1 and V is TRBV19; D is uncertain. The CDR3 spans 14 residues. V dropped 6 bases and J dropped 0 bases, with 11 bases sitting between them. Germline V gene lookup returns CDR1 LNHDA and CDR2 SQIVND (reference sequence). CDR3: CASRTKGLNTEAFF. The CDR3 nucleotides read TGTGCCAGTAGAACAAAAGGGCTGAACACTGAAGCTTTCTTT. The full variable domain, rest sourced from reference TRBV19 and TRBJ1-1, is DGGITQSPKYLFRKEGQNVTLSCEQNLNHDAMYWYRQDPGQGLRLIYYSQIVNDFQKGDIAEGYSVSREKKESFPLTVTSAQKNPTAFYLCASRTKGLNTEAFFGQGTRLTVV.

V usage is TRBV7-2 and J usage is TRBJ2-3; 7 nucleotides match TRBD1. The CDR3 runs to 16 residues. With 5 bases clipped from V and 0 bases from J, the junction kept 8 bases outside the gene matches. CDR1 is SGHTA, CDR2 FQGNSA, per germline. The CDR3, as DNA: TGTGCCAGCAGCAATAGAGGGGGCCGGAGCACAGATACGCAGTATTTT. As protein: CASSNRGGRSTDTQYF.

The CDR3 region is CASSFSGASNSPLHF. In DNA, the CDR3 is TGTGCCAGCAGCTTTTCAGGGGCGTCGAATTCACCCCTCCACTTT. The chain joins TRBV5-6 to TRBJ1-6; possibly TRBD1 for D (6 bases). Germline V gene data show CDR1 as SGHDT and CDR2 as YYEEEE. V lost 2 bases to trimming and J lost 7 bases, with 13 bases between them. The CDR3 is 15 amino acids.

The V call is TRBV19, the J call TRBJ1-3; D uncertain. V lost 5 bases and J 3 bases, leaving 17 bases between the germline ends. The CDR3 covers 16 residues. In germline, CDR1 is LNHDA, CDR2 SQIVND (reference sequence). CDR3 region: CASSVNLSKGGNTIYF. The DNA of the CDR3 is TGTGCCAGTAGTGTGAACCTGAGTAAGGGTGGAAACACCATATATTTT.

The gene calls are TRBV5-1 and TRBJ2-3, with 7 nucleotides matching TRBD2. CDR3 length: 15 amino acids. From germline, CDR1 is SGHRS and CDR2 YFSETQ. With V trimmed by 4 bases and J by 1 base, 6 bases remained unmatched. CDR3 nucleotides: TGCGCCAGCAGCGGAAGCGGGGCGGGCACAGATACGCAGTATTTT. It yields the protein CASSGSGAGTDTQYF. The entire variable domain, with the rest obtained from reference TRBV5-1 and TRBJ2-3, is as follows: KAGVTQTPRYLIKTRGQQVTLSCSPISGHRSVSWYQQTPGQGLQFLFEYFSETQRNKGNFPGRFSGRQFSNSRSEMNVSTLELGDSALYLCASSGSGAGTDTQYFGPGTRLTVL.

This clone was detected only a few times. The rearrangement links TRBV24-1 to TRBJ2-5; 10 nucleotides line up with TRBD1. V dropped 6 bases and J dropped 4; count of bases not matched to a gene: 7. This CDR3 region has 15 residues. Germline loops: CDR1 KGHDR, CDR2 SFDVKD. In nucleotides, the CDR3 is TGTGCCACCAGTAAAGAGGGGACAGGGGTAGAGACCCAGTACTTC. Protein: CATSKEGTGVETQYF.

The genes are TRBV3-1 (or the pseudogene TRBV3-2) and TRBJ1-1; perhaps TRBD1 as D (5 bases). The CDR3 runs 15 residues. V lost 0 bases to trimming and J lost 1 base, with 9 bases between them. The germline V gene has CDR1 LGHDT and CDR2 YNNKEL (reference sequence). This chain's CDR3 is CASSQDRRGNTEAFF. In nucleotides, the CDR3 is TGTGCCAGCAGCCAAGATAGGAGGGGGAACACTGAAGCTTTCTTT.

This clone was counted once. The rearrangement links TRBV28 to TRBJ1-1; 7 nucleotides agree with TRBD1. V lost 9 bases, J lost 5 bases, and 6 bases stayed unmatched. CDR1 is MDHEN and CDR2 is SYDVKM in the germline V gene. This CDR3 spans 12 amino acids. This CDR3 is CASGRGRTEAFF. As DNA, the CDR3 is TGTGCCAGTGGAAGGGGGCGGACTGAAGCTTTCTTT.

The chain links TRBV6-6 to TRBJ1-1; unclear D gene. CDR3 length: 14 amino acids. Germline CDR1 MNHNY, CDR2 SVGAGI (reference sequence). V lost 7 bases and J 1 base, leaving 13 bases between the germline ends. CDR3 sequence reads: CASNIWRENTEAFF. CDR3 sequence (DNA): TGTGCCAGCAATATTTGGCGGGAGAACACTGAAGCTTTCTTT.

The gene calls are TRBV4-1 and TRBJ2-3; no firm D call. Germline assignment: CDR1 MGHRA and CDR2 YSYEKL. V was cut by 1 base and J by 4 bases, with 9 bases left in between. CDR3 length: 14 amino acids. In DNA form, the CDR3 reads TGCGCCAGCAGCCAAGTAGCAAGGGCAGATACGCAGTATTTT. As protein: CASSQVARADTQYF.

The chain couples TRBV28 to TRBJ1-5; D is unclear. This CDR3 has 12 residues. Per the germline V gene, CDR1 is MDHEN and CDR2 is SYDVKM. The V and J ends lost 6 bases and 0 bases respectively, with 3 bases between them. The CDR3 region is CASRGSNQPQHF. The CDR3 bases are TGTGCCAGCAGGGGTAGCAATCAGCCCCAGCATTTT.

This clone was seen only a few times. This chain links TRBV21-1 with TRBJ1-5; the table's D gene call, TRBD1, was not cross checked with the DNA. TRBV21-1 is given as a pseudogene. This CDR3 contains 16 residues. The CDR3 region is CASSKDRSNSNQPQHF. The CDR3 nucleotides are TGTGCCAGCAGCAAGGACAGATCAAATAGCAATCAGCCCCAGCATTTT.

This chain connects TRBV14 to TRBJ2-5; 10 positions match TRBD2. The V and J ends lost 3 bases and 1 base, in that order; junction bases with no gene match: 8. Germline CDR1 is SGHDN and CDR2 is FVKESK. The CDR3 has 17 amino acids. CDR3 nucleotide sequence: TGTGCCAGCAGCCAGGGTTTGGCTAGCGGGGGCCAAGAGACCCAGTACTTC. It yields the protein CASSQGLASGGQETQYF.

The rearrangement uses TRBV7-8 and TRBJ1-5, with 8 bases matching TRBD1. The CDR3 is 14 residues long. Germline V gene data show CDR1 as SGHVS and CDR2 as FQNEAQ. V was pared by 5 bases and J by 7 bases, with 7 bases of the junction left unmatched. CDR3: CASSRDRGRQPQHF. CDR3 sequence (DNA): TGTGCCAGCAGCCGAGACAGGGGAAGGCAGCCCCAGCATTTT.

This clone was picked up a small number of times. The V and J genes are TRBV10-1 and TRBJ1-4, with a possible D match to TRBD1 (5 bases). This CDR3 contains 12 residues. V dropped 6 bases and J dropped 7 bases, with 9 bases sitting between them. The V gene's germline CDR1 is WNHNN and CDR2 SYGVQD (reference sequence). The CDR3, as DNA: TGCGCCAGCAGCGACCAGGGTGAAAAACTGTTTTTT. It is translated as CASSDQGEKLFF.

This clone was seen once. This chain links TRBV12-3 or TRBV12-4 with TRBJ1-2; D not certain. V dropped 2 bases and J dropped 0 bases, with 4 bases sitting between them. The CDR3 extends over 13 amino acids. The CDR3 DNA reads TGTGCCAGCAGTTTAAGTCCTAACTATGGCTACACCTTC. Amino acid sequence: CASSLSPNYGYTF.

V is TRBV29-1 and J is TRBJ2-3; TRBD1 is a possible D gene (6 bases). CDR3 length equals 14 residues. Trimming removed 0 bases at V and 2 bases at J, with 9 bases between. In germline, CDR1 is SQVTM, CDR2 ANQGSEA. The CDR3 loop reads CSVEDTGYTDTQYF. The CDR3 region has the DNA TGCAGCGTTGAAGACACAGGGTACACAGATACGCAGTATTTT.

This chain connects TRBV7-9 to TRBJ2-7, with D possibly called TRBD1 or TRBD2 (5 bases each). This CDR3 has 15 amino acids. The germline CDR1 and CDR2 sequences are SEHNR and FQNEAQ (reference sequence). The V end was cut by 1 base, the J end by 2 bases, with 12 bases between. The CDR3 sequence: CASSLGWDPAYEQYV. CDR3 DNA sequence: TGTGCCAGCAGCTTAGGATGGGACCCCGCCTACGAGCAGTACGTC.

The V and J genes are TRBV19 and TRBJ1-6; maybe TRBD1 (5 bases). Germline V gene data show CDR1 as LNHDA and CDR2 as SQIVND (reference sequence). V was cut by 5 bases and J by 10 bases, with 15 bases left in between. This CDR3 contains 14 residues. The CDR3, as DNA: TGTGCCAGTAGTCCGGAGGGGTCGGGCTCACCCCTCCACTTT. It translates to CASSPEGSGSPLHF.

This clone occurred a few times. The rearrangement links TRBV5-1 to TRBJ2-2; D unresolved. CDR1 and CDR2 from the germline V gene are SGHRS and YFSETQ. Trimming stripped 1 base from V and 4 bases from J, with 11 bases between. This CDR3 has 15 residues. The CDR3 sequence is CASSLRPASTGELFF. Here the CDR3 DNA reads TGCGCCAGCAGCTTGAGACCAGCATCCACCGGGGAGCTGTTTTTT.

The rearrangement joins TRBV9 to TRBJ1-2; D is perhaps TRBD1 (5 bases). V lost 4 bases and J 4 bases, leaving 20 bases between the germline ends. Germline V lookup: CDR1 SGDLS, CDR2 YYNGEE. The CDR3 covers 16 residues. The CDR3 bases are TGTGCCAGCAGCCCTCAACGGGACGGGGTGGGCTATGGCTACACCTTC. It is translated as CASSPQRDGVGYGYTF.

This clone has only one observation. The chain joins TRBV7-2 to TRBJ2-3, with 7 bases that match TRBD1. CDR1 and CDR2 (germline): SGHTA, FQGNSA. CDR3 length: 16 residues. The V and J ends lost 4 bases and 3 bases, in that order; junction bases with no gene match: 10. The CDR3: CASSSSLTGSTDTQYF. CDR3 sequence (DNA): TGTGCCAGCAGCTCGAGCCTGACAGGGTCGACAGATACGCAGTATTTT.

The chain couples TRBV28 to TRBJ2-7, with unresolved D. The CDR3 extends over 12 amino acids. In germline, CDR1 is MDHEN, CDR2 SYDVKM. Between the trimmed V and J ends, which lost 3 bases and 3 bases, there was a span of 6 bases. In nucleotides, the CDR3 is TGTGCCAGCAGTTTTGGGGACTACGAGCAGTACGTC. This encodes CASSFGDYEQYV.

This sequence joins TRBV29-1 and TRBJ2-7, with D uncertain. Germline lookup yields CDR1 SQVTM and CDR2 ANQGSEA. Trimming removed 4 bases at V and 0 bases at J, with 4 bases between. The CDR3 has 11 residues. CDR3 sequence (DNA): TGCAGCGTTGGGAACTCCTACGAGCAGTACGTC. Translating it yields CSVGNSYEQYV.

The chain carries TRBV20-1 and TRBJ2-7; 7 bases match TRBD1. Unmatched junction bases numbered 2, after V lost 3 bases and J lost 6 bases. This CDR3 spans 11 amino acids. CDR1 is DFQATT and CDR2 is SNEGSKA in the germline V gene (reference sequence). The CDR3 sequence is CSASNRGEQYV. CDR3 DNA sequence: TGCAGTGCTAGCAACAGGGGCGAGCAGTACGTC.

Here the CDR3 DNA reads TGTGCCACCAGTGACCCCGGCCCGGGACAGGGCATCTATGGCTACACCTTC. This sequence encodes CATSDPGPGQGIYGYTF. The chain carries TRBV24-1 and TRBJ1-2; TRBD1 matches at 9 bases. The CDR3 sequence is 17 residues long. V gave up 4 bases and J gave up 4 bases; unmatched junction bases: 12. Germline CDR1 and CDR2: KGHDR and SFDVKD.

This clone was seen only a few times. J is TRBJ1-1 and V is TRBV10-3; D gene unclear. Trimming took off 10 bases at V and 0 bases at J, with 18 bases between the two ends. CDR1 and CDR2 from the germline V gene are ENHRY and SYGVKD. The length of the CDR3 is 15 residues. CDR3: CATHSGWRLNTEAFF. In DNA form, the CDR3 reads TGTGCCACCCACAGCGGTTGGAGGTTGAACACTGAAGCTTTCTTT.

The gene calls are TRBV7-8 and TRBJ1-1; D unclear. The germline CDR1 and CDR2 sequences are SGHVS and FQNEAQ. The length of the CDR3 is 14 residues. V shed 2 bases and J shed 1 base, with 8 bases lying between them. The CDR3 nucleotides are TGTGCCAGCAGCTTAACCTACAGGAACACTGAAGCTTTCTTT. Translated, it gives CASSLTYRNTEAFF.

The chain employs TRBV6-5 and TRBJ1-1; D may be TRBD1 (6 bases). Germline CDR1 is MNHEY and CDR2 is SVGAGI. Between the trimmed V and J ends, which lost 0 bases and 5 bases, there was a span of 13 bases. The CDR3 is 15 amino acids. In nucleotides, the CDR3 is TGTGCCAGCAGTTACTCGTATCAGGGGTTAACTGAAGCTTTCTTT. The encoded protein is CASSYSYQGLTEAFF.

As DNA, the CDR3 is TGTGCCAGCAGCTTAAACTCCGCCTACGAGCAGTACGTC. Protein sequence: CASSLNSAYEQYV. This sequence joins TRBV11-2 and TRBJ2-7, with no clear D. The CDR3 is 13 residues long. V lost 2 bases and J 2 bases, leaving 7 bases between the germline ends. Germline CDR1 reads SGHAT; CDR2 reads FQNNGV.

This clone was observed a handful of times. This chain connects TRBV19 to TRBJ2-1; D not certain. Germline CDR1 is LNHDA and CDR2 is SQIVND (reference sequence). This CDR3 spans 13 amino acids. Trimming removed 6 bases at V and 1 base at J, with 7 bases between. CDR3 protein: CASRVSSYNEQFF. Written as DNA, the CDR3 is TGTGCCAGTAGGGTTAGTTCCTACAATGAGCAGTTCTTC.